Following are 9 T cell receptor beta chains from one sample sequenced in a study of graft-versus-host responses after intestinal transplantation. No cognate antigen is known for these TCRs. TCRdb keeps only in-frame clones here, not all; method: immunoSEQ multiplex PCR. Among around 100,000 clones listed, over 75% were seen once. The material sequenced was unstimulated CD4+ T cells sorted from spleen or lymph node cells, taken before transplant. The receptors shown here come from a human donor who was the organ donor for an intestinal transplant.

The chain carries TRBV2 and TRBJ1-1; no definite D call. The CDR3 runs 12 residues. The V end lost 7 bases, the J end lost 0 bases, and 6 bases lay between the germline ends. Germline lookup yields CDR1 SNHLY and CDR2 FYNNEI. The chain's CDR3 is CASMRLNTEAFF. CDR3 DNA sequence: TGTGCCAGCATGCGGTTGAACACTGAAGCTTTCTTT. Full variable domain (outside the CDR3, taken from reference TRBV2 and TRBJ1-1): EPEVTQTPSHQVTQMGQEVILRCVPISNHLYFYWYRQILGQKVEFLVSFYNNEISEKSEIFDDQFSVERPDGSNFTLKIRSTKLEDSAMYFCASMRLNTEAFFGQGTRLTVV.

The genes are TRBV5-1 and TRBJ2-7, with D perhaps matching TRBD1 or TRBD2 (6 bases each). Germline CDR1 is SGHRS and CDR2 is YFSETQ. Trimming took off 7 bases at V and 2 bases at J, with 19 bases between the two ends. CDR3 length equals 15 residues. The CDR3 reads CASALGTGRTYEQYF. The CDR3 coding sequence is TGCGCCAGCGCTCTCGGAACAGGGAGGACCTACGAGCAGTACTTC. Variable domain in full (rest from reference TRBV5-1 and TRBJ2-7): KAGVTQTPRYLIKTRGQQVTLSCSPISGHRSVSWYQQTPGQGLQFLFEYFSETQRNKGNFPGRFSGRQFSNSRSEMNVSTLELGDSALYLCASALGTGRTYEQYFGPGTRLTVT.

The chain uses TRBV29-1 and TRBJ1-5; D not resolved. CDR3 size: 15 residues. Germline CDR1 is SQVTM and CDR2 is ANQGSEA. V gave up 5 bases and J gave up 0 bases, with 14 bases separating them. The CDR3 is CSVLTTADSNQPQHF. CDR3 nucleotides: TGCAGCGTTCTTACGACGGCCGATAGCAATCAGCCCCAGCATTTT. Supplemented by reference TRBV29-1 and TRBJ1-5, the full variable domain reads SAVISQKPSRDICQRGTSLTIQCQVDSQVTMMFWYRQQPGQSLTLIATANQGSEATYESGFVIDKFPISRPNLTFSTLTVSNMSPEDSSIYLCSVLTTADSNQPQHFGDGTRLSIL.

The chain uses TRBV5-4 and TRBJ2-3, with TRBD2 matching 10 bases. The CDR3 covers 16 residues. CDR1 and CDR2 (germline): SGHNT, YYREEE (reference sequence). J was trimmed by 3 bases and V by 4 bases; bases with no gene match: 8. The CDR3 is CASSPGAGGETDTQYF. The CDR3 nucleotides are TGTGCCAGCAGCCCTGGAGCGGGGGGGGAGACAGATACGCAGTATTTT. Filled out from reference TRBV5-4 and TRBJ2-3, the complete variable domain reads ETGVTQSPTHLIKTRGQQVTLRCSSQSGHNTVSWYQQALGQGPQFIFQYYREEENGRGNFPPRFSGLQFPNYSSELNVNALELDDSALYLCASSPGAGGETDTQYFGPGTRLTVL.

This chain uses TRBV4-2 with TRBJ2-7; D is ambiguous. V was shortened by 1 base and J by 2 bases, with 12 bases between the two germline ends. The length of the CDR3 is 15 residues. Germline CDR1 and CDR2: LGHNA and YNFKEQ. The CDR3 loop reads CASSQVKYGTYEQYF. The CDR3 DNA follows: TGTGCCAGCAGCCAAGTTAAATACGGCACCTACGAGCAGTACTTC.

The chain couples TRBV11-2 to TRBJ2-7; tentatively, D is TRBD2 (6 bases). Trimming removed 1 base at V and 3 bases at J, with 13 bases between. The germline CDR1 and CDR2 sequences are SGHAT and FQNNGV. CDR3 length equals 15 residues. CDR3 region: CASSLGRGKNYEQYF. The CDR3 nucleotides read TGTGCCAGCAGCTTAGGCCGGGGGAAGAACTACGAGCAGTACTTC. Filled out from reference TRBV11-2 and TRBJ2-7, the complete variable domain reads EAGVAQSPRYKIIEKRQSVAFWCNPISGHATLYWYQQILGQGPKLLIQFQNNGVVDDSQLPKDRFSAERLKGVDSTLKIQPAKLEDSAVYLCASSLGRGKNYEQYFGPGTRLTVT.

The chain is built from TRBV19 and TRBJ1-2; D possibly corresponds to TRBD1 (6 bases). This CDR3 is 14 amino acids long. Germline loops: CDR1 LNHDA, CDR2 SQIVND (reference sequence). Trimming stripped 5 bases from V and 5 bases from J, with 15 bases between. The CDR3 loop reads CASSPQGTAYGYTF. The CDR3 DNA sequence: TGTGCCAGTAGTCCACAGGGTACGGCTTATGGCTACACCTTC.

This chain joins TRBV28 and TRBJ1-1, with a tentative D call TRBD1 (5 bases). V dropped 10 bases and J dropped 0 bases, with 15 bases sitting between them. This CDR3 is 14 amino acids long. The V gene's germline CDR1 is MDHEN and CDR2 SYDVKM. The CDR3 DNA reads as TGTGCCACTATTTGGGGGAACCTGAACACTGAAGCTTTCTTT. Amino acids: CATIWGNLNTEAFF.

This clone is a singleton in its sample. In DNA form, the CDR3 reads TGTGCCAGTAGTAGATTACAGGTTAATTCACCCCTCCACTTT. This translates into CASSRLQVNSPLHF. V usage is TRBV19 and J usage is TRBJ1-6, with a tentative D call TRBD1 (5 bases). Deletions cut 4 bases from V and 6 bases from J, with 10 bases between. The germline V gene has CDR1 LNHDA and CDR2 SQIVND (reference sequence). The length of the CDR3 is 14 residues.